The source of this TCR beta chain is a study of cytotoxic CD8 clonotypes in ibrutinib-treated CLL. About the research overall: Complete response was seen in 2 patients and partial in about 24; some 12 progressed and about 14 stayed remitted after a median roughly 70 months. Response material was collected after a median about 11 months of treatment, range 6 to 36.

The CDR3 covers 16 residues. Germline lookup yields CDR1 SGHDT and CDR2 YYEEEE. Losses at the gene ends were 0 bases for V and 4 bases for J; bases not matched to a gene: 2. Some clones are missing from TCRdb's copy, which holds only in-frame ones; the method was immunoSEQ multiplex PCR. The sample holds around 200,000 clones, more than 65% seen once. The rearrangement joins TRBV5-6 to TRBJ1-6, with 9 bases lining up with TRBD1. Source: PBMCs, taken after 12 months of ibrutinib treatment. This receptor was taken from a human donor with chronic lymphocytic leukemia. CDR3 sequence reads: CASSLVDRGYNSPLHF. Written as DNA, the CDR3 is TGTGCCAGCAGCTTGGTGGACAGGGGTTATAATTCACCCCTCCACTTT.